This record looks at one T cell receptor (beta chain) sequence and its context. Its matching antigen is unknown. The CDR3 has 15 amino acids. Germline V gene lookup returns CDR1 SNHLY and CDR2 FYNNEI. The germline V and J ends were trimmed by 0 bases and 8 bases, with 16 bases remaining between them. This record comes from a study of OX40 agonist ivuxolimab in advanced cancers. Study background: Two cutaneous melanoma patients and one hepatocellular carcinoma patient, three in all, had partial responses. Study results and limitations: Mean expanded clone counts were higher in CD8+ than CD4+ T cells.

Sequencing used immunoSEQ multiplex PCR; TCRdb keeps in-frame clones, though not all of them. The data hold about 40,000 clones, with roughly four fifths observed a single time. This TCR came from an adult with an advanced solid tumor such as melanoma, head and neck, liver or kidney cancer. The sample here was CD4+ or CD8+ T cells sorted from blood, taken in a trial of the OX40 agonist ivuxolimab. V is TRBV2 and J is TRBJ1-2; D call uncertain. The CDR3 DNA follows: TGTGCCAGCAGTGAAGCGCTTCGGACTAATCGGGGCTACACCTTC. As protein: CASSEALRTNRGYTF.